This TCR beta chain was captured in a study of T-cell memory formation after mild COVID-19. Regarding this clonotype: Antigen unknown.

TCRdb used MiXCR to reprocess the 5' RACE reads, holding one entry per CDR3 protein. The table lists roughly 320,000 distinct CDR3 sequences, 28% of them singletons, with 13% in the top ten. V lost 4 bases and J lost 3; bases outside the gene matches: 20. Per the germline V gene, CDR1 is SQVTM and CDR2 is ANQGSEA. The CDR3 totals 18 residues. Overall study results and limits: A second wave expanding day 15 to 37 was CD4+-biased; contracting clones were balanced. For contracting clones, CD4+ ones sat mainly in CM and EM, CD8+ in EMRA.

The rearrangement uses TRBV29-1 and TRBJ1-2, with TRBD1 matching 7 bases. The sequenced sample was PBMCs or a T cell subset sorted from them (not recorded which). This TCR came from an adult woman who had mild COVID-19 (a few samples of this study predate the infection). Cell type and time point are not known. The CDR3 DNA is TGCAGCGTTGTCCTGCAATCCCTCCAGGACAGGTTCGACTATGGCTACACCTTC. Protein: CSVVLQSLQDRFDYGYTF.